Listed below are T cell receptor beta chains from one sample, sequenced in a study of cytomegalovirus exposure and HLA in healthy donors. TCRdb keeps only in-frame clones here, not all; method: immunoSEQ multiplex PCR. The sample carries around 200,000 clones, 75% to 85% recorded once. Sequencing was carried out using PBMCs. Receptors were obtained from a boy between 10 and 17 years old in good health and CMV-seronegative. CDR3s include the opening cysteine and the closing phenylalanine or tryptophan. The D gene is left open where the match is weak. Size is omitted from some rows. Given values are once, few, many or a class for expanded clones.

j_call cdr3_length v_call d_call clone_size cdr3_aa cdr3_nt
TRBJ2-2 15 TRBV7-9 . . CASSLRTGPPGELFF TGTGCCAGCAGCTTAAGAACAGGGCCGCCCGGGGAGCTGTTTTTT
TRBJ2-7 17 TRBV4-3 TRBD2 . CASSQGPSGYASFEQYF TGCGCCAGCAGCCAAGGACCTAGCGGTTACGCCTCCTTCGAGCAGTACTTC
TRBJ1-2 14 TRBV6-5 . . CASSPTGSFYGYTF TGTGCCAGCAGCCCGACAGGTTCCTTCTATGGCTACACCTTC
TRBJ2-1 12 TRBV5-1 . . CASSPHGGEQFF TGCGCCAGCAGCCCACACGGGGGTGAGCAGTTCTTC
TRBJ1-3 15 TRBV10-3 . . CAISEFGSSGNTIYF TGTGCCATCAGTGAGTTCGGGTCGTCTGGAAACACCATATATTTT
TRBJ2-7 12 TRBV19 TRBD1 . CASGQGAYEQYF TGTGCCAGCGGACAGGGGGCCTACGAGCAGTACTTC
TRBJ2-7 13 TRBV29-1 TRBD1 once CSVGWDRSDEQYF TGCAGCGTTGGCTGGGACAGGTCAGACGAGCAGTACTTC
TRBJ2-2 18 TRBV9 TRBD2 once CASSVGLAVYQEGGELFF TGTGCCAGCAGCGTAGGACTAGCGGTATATCAGGAGGGCGGGGAGCTGTTTTTT
TRBJ1-1 14 TRBV6-6 . . CASSSMGRTTEAFF TGTGCCAGTAGTTCCATGGGCAGGACAACTGAAGCTTTCTTT
TRBJ1-3 17 TRBV29-1 . . CSVEDLRQYSSGNTIYF TGCAGCGTTGAAGACCTAAGACAGTACAGCTCTGGAAACACCATATATTTT
TRBJ2-7 16 TRBV5-4 . . CASSSYSAPGSYEQYF TGTGCCAGCAGCTCCTACTCCGCCCCTGGTAGCTACGAGCAGTACTTC